This record covers a single T cell receptor (beta chain). These data originate in a study of cytomegalovirus exposure and HLA in healthy donors. The overall study: As an earlier analysis found, about 190 million T cells yielded approximately 100 million unique TCR beta sequences.

The PCR employed 60 Vbeta primers together with 13 Jbeta primers. Here immunoSEQ multiplex PCR was the method, and the copy in TCRdb shows in-frame clones only, minus some. The sample has 200,000 or so clones. The CDR3 extends over 14 amino acids. After removal of 7 bases from V and 8 bases from J, the junction contained 10 bases not matched to a gene. CDR1 LNHNV and CDR2 YYDKDF come from the germline V gene (reference sequence). The receptor's source is a boy between 10 and 17 years old in good health and CMV-seronegative. The sequenced sample consisted of PBMCs. V gene TRBV15 combines with J gene TRBJ1-2; 10 nucleotides match TRBD1. The chain's CDR3 is CATTRDRGWSGYTF. Written as DNA, the CDR3 is TGTGCCACCACCCGGGACAGGGGTTGGAGCGGCTACACCTTC.